Presented here are 4 T cell receptor beta chains from one specimen sequenced in a study of blood T cell repertoires in COVID-19. The table came from immunoSEQ multiplex PCR; TCRdb's copy has only in-frame clones and leaves some out. The table includes 240,000 or so clones, about 81% detected once. Sequencing input: peripheral blood. The receptors come from a woman in her sixties with active or convalescent COVID-19.

V usage is TRBV4-3 and J usage is TRBJ1-2; 8 bases are shared with TRBD1. The CDR3 sequence is 16 residues long. From germline, CDR1 is LGHNA and CDR2 YSLEER. With V trimmed by 0 bases and J by 3 bases, 6 bases remained unmatched. The CDR3 DNA is TGCGCCAGCAGCCAAGATTTGACAGGGGAATACTATGGCTACACCTTC. This translates into CASSQDLTGEYYGYTF.

V is TRBV20-1 and J is TRBJ2-1, with 11 positions matching TRBD1. J lost 11 bases, V lost 3 bases, and 0 bases had no gene match. The CDR3 covers 11 residues. Per the germline V gene, CDR1 is DFQATT and CDR2 is SNEGSKA (reference sequence). The CDR3 sequence is CSARDRGQQFF. CDR3 in DNA: TGCAGTGCTAGGGACAGGGGGCAGCAGTTCTTC.

The gene calls are TRBV2 and TRBJ1-1; D gene uncertain. Germline CDR1 and CDR2: SNHLY and FYNNEI. The ends were cut back, 3 bases at V and 10 bases at J, with 15 bases in the middle. This CDR3 comprises 13 residues. This chain's CDR3 is CASSEDPSEGAFF. DNA of the CDR3: TGTGCCAGCAGTGAGGATCCCTCGGAGGGAGCTTTCTTT.

This clone was picked up a small number of times. This chain joins TRBV19 and TRBJ1-5, with 8 bases identical to TRBD1. Looked up from germline, CDR1 is LNHDA and CDR2 is SQIVND (reference sequence). CDR3 length equals 14 residues. The V gene end was trimmed by 10 bases and the J gene end by 7 bases; junction bases not matched to a gene: 12. The CDR3 protein is CATKTPGGVQPQHF. In DNA form, the CDR3 reads TGTGCCACTAAAACCCCAGGGGGCGTCCAGCCCCAGCATTTT.